These 30 T cell receptor beta chains were sequenced from one sample in a study of Graves' ophthalmopathy and Graves' hyperthyroidism. RNA transcripts were the template, and TCR beta CDR3 regions were amplified from them. First-round RT-PCR relied on HTBI primers, and a second-round multiplex PCR came next. TCRdb called the multiplex PCR reads again in MiXCR, with one record for every CDR3 protein. The table includes about 600,000 distinct CDR3 sequences, under 40% detected once. Sequenced sample: peripheral blood or thyroid tissue (not recorded which). The receptors derive from an adult man with Graves' hyperthyroidism.

A note on this clonotype: A single base separates this from a much larger clone, so it may be a read error. V and J are TRBV7-2 and TRBJ2-5; TRBD1 aligns across 10 bases. This CDR3 is 17 amino acids long. V lost 6 bases and J lost 7; bases outside the gene matches: 17. Per the germline V gene, CDR1 is SGHTA and CDR2 is FQGNSA. CDR3 amino acids: CASRTGTGAFLEGTQYF. The CDR3 nucleotides are TGTGCCAGCAGAACCGGGACAGGGGCTTTTTTAGAGGGGACCCAGTACTTC.

This clonotype was seen many times. The J gene is TRBJ1-2, the V gene TRBV7-6, with TRBD1 matching 11 bases. With V trimmed by 1 base and J by 4 bases, 5 bases remained unmatched. Germline CDR1 SGHVS, CDR2 FNYEAQ. This CDR3 region has 16 residues. CDR3 region: CASSLGTGGAGYGYTF. CDR3 sequence (DNA): TGTGCCAGCAGCTTAGGGACAGGGGGCGCGGGCTATGGCTACACCTTC.

The chain couples TRBV2 to TRBJ2-5; 8 positions match TRBD1. V trimming: 4 bases; J trimming: 4 bases; junction bases outside the gene matches: 8. The CDR3 is made up of 15 amino acids. Germline V gene lookup returns CDR1 SNHLY and CDR2 FYNNEI. The DNA of the CDR3 is TGTGCCAGCAGTGCCGGGACAGGAAGCGCAGAGACCCAGTACTTC. Its protein is CASSAGTGSAETQYF.

Turning to this clonotype: This could be a read error, since a much larger clone is one nucleotide away. The CDR3 coding sequence is TGTGCCAGCAGCTATGGACAGGGCCCCGAGCAGTACTTC. The encoded protein is CASSYGQGPEQYF. V gene TRBV7-2 combines with J gene TRBJ2-7, with 8 positions matching TRBD1. Per the germline V gene, CDR1 is SGHTA and CDR2 is FQGNSA. The CDR3 sequence is 13 residues long. V was clipped by 4 bases and J by 6 bases; unmatched bases: 5.

The gene calls are TRBV9 and TRBJ2-5; TRBD1 agrees at 10 bases. The DNA end is more similar to TRBJ2-1, so the J call may be wrong. The CDR3 totals 15 residues. Looked up from germline, CDR1 is SGDLS and CDR2 is YYNGEE. The CDR3 spells CASSVGTGVFGEQFF. In DNA form, the CDR3 reads TGTGCCAGCAGCGTGGGGACAGGGGTTTTTGGTGAGCAGTTCTTC.

In regard to this clonotype: One end of the junction varies from germline; a read error may be responsible. The V and J genes are TRBV7-9 and TRBJ2-2; D perhaps matches TRBD2 (6 bases). This CDR3 contains 14 residues. Germline CDR1 and CDR2: SEHNR and FQNEAQ (reference sequence). CDR3 region: CAWDSQSNTGELVF. The DNA for the CDR3 is TGTGCCTGGGACTCCCAATCGAACACCGGGGAGCTGGTTTTT. The whole variable domain, remainder taken from reference TRBV7-9 and TRBJ2-2, is DTGVSQNPRHKITKRGQNVTFRCDPISEHNRLYWYRQTLGQGPEFLTYFQNEAQLEKSRLLSDRFSAERPKGSFSTLEIQRTEQGDSAMYLCAWDSQSNTGELVFGEGSRLTVL.

The chain employs TRBV2 and TRBJ2-3; D uncertain. The CDR3 sequence is 17 residues long. Germline V gives CDR1 SNHLY, CDR2 FYNNEI. Trimming removed 6 bases at V and 7 bases at J, with 26 bases between. The CDR3 here is CASRRASGGTSSNTQYF. DNA for the CDR3: TGTGCCAGCAGGAGAGCCTCAGGTGGCACCTCCAGCAATACGCAGTATTTT.

About this clonotype itself: A much larger clone differs from this one at a single base, so this may be a read error. This CDR3 is CASSSGQGSYAYTF. In DNA, the CDR3 is TGTGCCAGCAGTTCCGGACAGGGGAGCTATGCCTACACCTTC. The chain employs TRBV6-5 and TRBJ1-2; 9 bases fit TRBD1. The CDR3 loop spans 14 amino acids. CDR1 and CDR2 (germline): MNHEY, SVGAGI.

In DNA, the CDR3 is TGTGCCAGCAGTTTTCCTCTAGCGGGGGGAGGAGAGACCCAGTACTTC. Protein sequence: CASSFPLAGGGETQYF. J is TRBJ2-5 and V is TRBV28, with 11 nucleotides matching TRBD2. Trimming cost V 3 bases and J 4 bases; bases outside gene matches: 7. This CDR3 is built from 16 residues. CDR1 and CDR2 (germline): MDHEN, SYDVKM.

There are a few counts of this clonotype. This chain connects TRBV7-2 to TRBJ2-7; D unresolved. The CDR3 runs to 14 residues. Germline V CDR1 and CDR2: SGHTA, FQGNSA. V was trimmed by 5 bases and J by 4 bases, leaving 15 bases between them. The CDR3 nucleotides read TGTGCCAGCAGCCAAGAGAGAATCGCTTACGAGCAGTACTTC. It encodes CASSQERIAYEQYF.

J is TRBJ1-2 and V is TRBV7-2; no clear D. The CDR3 loop spans 14 amino acids. The germline gives CDR1 SGHTA, CDR2 FQGNSA. Between the trimmed V and J ends, which lost 5 bases and 3 bases, there was a span of 13 bases. The chain's CDR3 is CASSPGRNDYGYTF. CDR3 DNA sequence: TGTGCCAGCAGCCCAGGACGGAATGACTATGGCTACACCTTC. Combining the CDR3 with reference TRBV7-2 and TRBJ1-2 gives the whole variable domain GAGVSQSPSNKVTEKGKDVELRCDPISGHTALYWYRQSLGQGLEFLIYFQGNSAPDKSGLPSDRFSAERTGGSVSTLTIQRTQQEDSAVYLCASSPGRNDYGYTFGSGTRLTVV.

This clonotype was detected ten times or more. This sequence joins TRBV2 and TRBJ1-6, with 10 bases lining up with TRBD1. CDR3 length: 18 amino acids. Unmatched junction bases numbered 20, after V lost 8 bases and J lost 10 bases. Looked up from germline, CDR1 is SNHLY and CDR2 is FYNNEI. CDR3 DNA: TGTGCCAGCGGAGACAGGGGGCTGGGGGGCCTAATGCAATCACCCCTCCACTTT. Encoded protein: CASGDRGLGGLMQSPLHF.

Note on this clonotype: Germline is not matched at one junction end, which may reflect a read error. The chain joins TRBV5-5 to TRBJ2-7; 9 bases map to TRBD2. The germline CDR1 and CDR2 sequences are SGHKS and YYEKEE (reference sequence). CDR3 size: 18 residues. CDR3 sequence: CASSQDNVREGEGDEQYF. CDR3 DNA: TGCGCCAGCAGCCAAGATAATGTGCGGGAGGGCGAAGGGGACGAGCAGTACTTC.

The chain employs TRBV7-9 and TRBJ2-7; either TRBD1 or TRBD2 may fit D (5 bases each). Trimming pared 2 bases from V and 6 bases from J, leaving 8 bases between. Germline-derived CDR1 and CDR2 are SEHNR and FQNEAQ (reference sequence). The CDR3 runs 12 residues. The CDR3 spells CASSLRGPEQYF. For the CDR3, the DNA is TGTGCCAGCAGCTTACGGGGCCCCGAGCAGTACTTC.

This clonotype appeared a few times. The genes are TRBV14 and TRBJ2-5; no definite D call. This CDR3 contains 15 residues. Germline CDR1 reads SGHDN; CDR2 reads FVKESK. Between the trimmed V and J ends, which lost 1 base and 2 bases, there was a span of 11 bases. CDR3: CASSQGAQPQETQYF. The DNA of the CDR3 is TGTGCCAGCAGCCAAGGCGCACAGCCACAAGAGACCCAGTACTTC.

This chain uses TRBV7-6 with TRBJ1-1; maybe TRBD1 (6 bases). The CDR3 has 16 residues. V lost 5 bases to trimming and J lost 2 bases, with 18 bases between them. Germline CDR1 SGHVS, CDR2 FNYEAQ. CDR3 sequence: CASSPGLGQLNTEAFF. CDR3 nucleotides: TGTGCCAGCAGCCCCGGATTAGGACAGCTAAACACTGAAGCTTTCTTT.

This clonotype was observed many times. The V and J genes are TRBV7-2 and TRBJ2-7; 11 positions agree with TRBD1. The germline V gene encodes CDR1 SGHTA and CDR2 FQGNSA. The V gene end was trimmed by 5 bases and the J gene end by 3 bases; junction bases not matched to a gene: 6. The length of the CDR3 is 15 residues. The CDR3 is CASSPGTGGFYEQYF. CDR3 in DNA: TGTGCCAGCAGCCCGGGGACAGGGGGGTTCTACGAGCAGTACTTC. The entire variable domain, with the rest obtained from reference TRBV7-2 and TRBJ2-7, is as follows: GAGVSQSPSNKVTEKGKDVELRCDPISGHTALYWYRQSLGQGLEFLIYFQGNSAPDKSGLPSDRFSAERTGGSVSTLTIQRTQQEDSAVYLCASSPGTGGFYEQYFGPGTRLTVT.

The chain combines TRBV6-1 with TRBJ1-1; weak D call: TRBD1 (6 bases). CDR1 MNHNS and CDR2 SASEGT come from the germline V gene. The length of the CDR3 is 13 residues. V was pared by 4 bases and J by 5 bases, with 11 bases between. CDR3: CASSVTGQTEAFF. Here the CDR3 DNA reads TGTGCCAGCAGTGTAACAGGGCAGACTGAAGCTTTCTTT.

The rearrangement joins TRBV20-1 to TRBJ2-5; TRBD1 aligns across 8 bases. CDR1 is DFQATT, CDR2 SNEGSKA, per germline (reference sequence). J gave up 9 bases and V 5 bases, and 11 bases lay outside the gene matches. The CDR3 spans 13 residues. In nucleotides, the CDR3 is TGCAGTGCTGACAGGGGAATCAATCAGCCCCAGTACTTC. This gives the protein CSADRGINQPQYF.

The chain is built from TRBV7-2 and TRBJ1-2, with D possibly TRBD1 on 6 matching bases. The CDR3 is 16 residues long. CDR1 and CDR2 (germline): SGHTA, FQGNSA. The ends were cut back, 6 bases at V and 4 bases at J, with 21 bases in the middle. The CDR3 here is CASSFERGRGPYGYTF. The CDR3 DNA is TGTGCCAGCAGTTTTGAGCGTGGCAGGGGCCCCTATGGCTACACCTTC.

This sequence joins TRBV29-1 and TRBJ1-1; TRBD1 aligns across 8 bases. The V and J ends lost 7 bases and 6 bases, in that order; junction bases with no gene match: 7. CDR1 is SQVTM, CDR2 ANQGSEA, per germline. The CDR3 runs to 12 residues. In nucleotides, the CDR3 is TGCAGCGCTAGGACAGGGACCCCTGAAGCTTTCTTT. This translates into CSARTGTPEAFF.

V usage is TRBV7-3 and J usage is TRBJ2-6; unclear D gene. The CDR3 spans 15 residues. Trimming cost V 4 bases and J 2 bases, with 9 bases left between them. Germline V gene sequence: CDR1 SGHTA, CDR2 FQGTGA. CDR3 DNA: TGTGCCAGCAGCTCTATGGGTACTGGGGCCAACGTCCTGACTTTC. It yields the protein CASSSMGTGANVLTF. Combining the CDR3 with reference TRBV7-3 and TRBJ2-6 gives the whole variable domain GAGVSQTPSNKVTEKGKYVELRCDPISGHTALYWYRQSLGQGPEFLIYFQGTGAADDSGLPNDRFFAVRPEGSVSTLKIQRTERGDSAVYLCASSSMGTGANVLTFGAGSRLTVL.

A note on this clonotype: The junction differs from germline at one of its ends, possibly a read error. This chain joins TRBV5-8 and TRBJ2-5; D call uncertain. Per germline, CDR1 SGHTS and CDR2 YDEGEE. CDR3 length: 14 residues. For the CDR3, the DNA is TGTGCCAGCAGCTTGGTTCTCGGCCAAGAGACCCGGTACTTC. This gives the protein CASSLVLGQETRYF.

The gene calls are TRBV11-3 and TRBJ2-2, with a weak D call TRBD1 (6 bases). Per the germline V gene, CDR1 is SGHNT and CDR2 is YENEEA. The CDR3 sequence is 16 residues long. The V gene lost 0 bases and the J gene lost 3 bases, with 11 bases spanning the gap. This CDR3 reads CASSLETGYYTGELFF. CDR3 DNA sequence: TGTGCCAGCAGCTTAGAGACAGGCTATTACACCGGGGAGCTGTTTTTT.

Ten or more counts support this clonotype. A much bigger clone sits one base away, suggesting this may be a read error. The V and J genes are TRBV10-3 and TRBJ2-2, with D hard to call. The CDR3 extends over 14 amino acids. Germline V gene sequence: CDR1 ENHRY, CDR2 SYGVKD. The CDR3 is CVTNYSPNTGELFF. Written as DNA, the CDR3 is TGTGTCACCAATTATTCCCCGAACACCGGGGAGCTGTTTTTT.

This clonotype occurred many times. The genes are TRBV29-1 and TRBJ2-2; 11 bases are a match to TRBD1. CDR3 length: 14 amino acids. Looked up from germline, CDR1 is SQVTM and CDR2 is ANQGSEA. Losses at the gene ends were 4 bases for V and 5 bases for J; bases not matched to a gene: 3. The CDR3 loop is CSVGDRGLTGELFF. CDR3 nucleotide sequence: TGCAGCGTTGGGGACAGGGGGTTAACCGGGGAGCTGTTTTTT.

This chain joins TRBV9 and TRBJ1-4; TRBD1 is a possible D gene (5 bases). CDR1 is SGDLS and CDR2 is YYNGEE in the germline V gene. The length of the CDR3 is 17 residues. V dropped 7 bases and J dropped 0 bases, with 19 bases sitting between them. CDR3 in amino acids: CASSKLAGGATNEKLFF. CDR3 in DNA: TGTGCCAGCTCCAAACTAGCGGGGGGAGCAACTAATGAAAAACTGTTTTTT.

The chain couples TRBV5-1 to TRBJ1-2; D is perhaps TRBD1 (6 bases). The CDR3 sequence is 16 residues long. From germline, CDR1 is SGHRS and CDR2 YFSETQ. Trimming cost V 3 bases and J 3 bases, with 18 bases left between them. The CDR3 sequence is CASSYATGSLDYGYTF. As DNA, the CDR3 is TGCGCCAGCAGCTACGCCACAGGGTCCTTAGACTATGGCTACACCTTC.

Turning to this clonotype: With a much larger clone just one base away, this may be a read error. This rearrangement joins TRBV12-3 or TRBV12-4 to TRBJ1-1, with D hard to call. V dropped 6 bases and J dropped 6 bases, with 20 bases sitting between them. The CDR3 runs to 15 residues. The DNA of the CDR3 is TGTGCCAGCAGAAAGGCAGGTTCAAACTACGCTGAAGCTTTCTTT. Translation: CASRKAGSNYAEAFF.

The V gene is TRBV29-1, the J gene TRBJ2-2, with D possibly TRBD2 on 6 matching bases. Trimming pared 4 bases from V and 2 bases from J, leaving 11 bases between. Looked up from germline, CDR1 is SQVTM and CDR2 is ANQGSEA. The length of the CDR3 is 14 residues. The CDR3 coding sequence is TGCAGCGTTGGTGGCGGGATAAACACCGGGGAGCTGTTTTTT. Translation gives CSVGGGINTGELFF.